These T cell receptor beta chains were read from a single sample in a study of blood T cell repertoires in COVID-19. Produced via immunoSEQ multiplex PCR; TCRdb's table is partial and in-frame only. The data contain around 250,000 clones, 88% of them seen just once; the ten biggest clones take up approximately 0.7%. Material: peripheral blood. Receptors originate from a human donor in a cohort sampled during active COVID-19. Each CDR3 is given with its conserved first and last residue. A D gene is named only where the DNA matches it firmly. For some rows the clone size is stated as once, few or many, or as a class when expanded; others skip it.

CDR3 DNA: TGTGCCTGGAAAAAAAGGCTCCGCCAGGGAGGACTGAATTCACCCCTCCACTTT; CDR3 protein: CAWKKRLRQGGLNSPLHF; clone size: -; J gene: TRBJ1-6; V gene: TRBV30; D gene: -
CDR3 DNA: TGTGCCAGCAGCCAGTCGCAGGGGACTGAAGCTTTCTTT; CDR3 protein: CASSQSQGTEAFF; clone size: -; J gene: TRBJ1-1; V gene: TRBV3-1/TRBV3-2; D gene: -
CDR3 DNA: TGTGCCAGCAGTTACGAGGCTACTAGCGGAGGGCAAATTCGGTTCTTC; CDR3 protein: CASSYEATSGGQIRFF; clone size: -; J gene: TRBJ2-1; V gene: TRBV6-5; D gene: TRBD2
CDR3 DNA: TGTGCCAGCAGTCCGGGACAGGGCCAGCTCTACGAGCAGTACTTC; CDR3 protein: CASSPGQGQLYEQYF; clone size: -; J gene: TRBJ2-7; V gene: TRBV6-5; D gene: TRBD1
CDR3 DNA: TGTGCCAGCAGCTTAGAAATTGCGCGGCACAGGAGCTCCTACGAGCAGTACTTC; CDR3 protein: CASSLEIARHRSSYEQYF; clone size: -; J gene: TRBJ2-7; V gene: TRBV7-2; D gene: -
CDR3 DNA: TGTGCCAGCAGTGCCAGTACCTCGGAGGGCTACACCTTC; CDR3 protein: CASSASTSEGYTF; clone size: -; J gene: TRBJ1-2; V gene: TRBV12-3/TRBV12-4; D gene: -
CDR3 DNA: TGTGCCACGGGACAGGGCGGGAATGAGCAGTTCTTC; CDR3 protein: CATGQGGNEQFF; clone size: -; J gene: TRBJ2-1; V gene: TRBV2; D gene: TRBD1
CDR3 DNA: TGTGCCAGCAGGTCCTTCCAGGGTGTTTCACCCCTCCACTTT; CDR3 protein: CASRSFQGVSPLHF; clone size: -; J gene: TRBJ1-6; V gene: TRBV6-5; D gene: -
CDR3 DNA: TGCGCCAGCCGTGGGACAGGGGACACTCTCGCTTTCTTT; CDR3 protein: CASRGTGDTLAFF; clone size: few; J gene: TRBJ1-1; V gene: TRBV5-1; D gene: TRBD1
CDR3 DNA: TGCGCCAGCAGCCAACCCACTAGCGGGAGGCCCTACGAGCAGTACTTC; CDR3 protein: CASSQPTSGRPYEQYF; clone size: -; J gene: TRBJ2-7; V gene: TRBV4-1; D gene: TRBD2
CDR3 DNA: TGTGCCAGCAGTCACTCAGGGGATTCCTACGAGCAGTACTTC; CDR3 protein: CASSHSGDSYEQYF; clone size: -; J gene: TRBJ2-7; V gene: TRBV6-5; D gene: -
CDR3 DNA: TGTGCCAGCTCGCTGGAGGTTGCATCCTATGGCTACACCTTC; CDR3 protein: CASSLEVASYGYTF; clone size: -; J gene: TRBJ1-2; V gene: TRBV18; D gene: -
CDR3 DNA: TGTGCCAGTAGTGCCCTAGCGGGAGAGGTTGTCTACAATGAGCAGTTCTTC; CDR3 protein: CASSALAGEVVYNEQFF; clone size: -; J gene: TRBJ2-1; V gene: TRBV19; D gene: TRBD2
CDR3 DNA: TGTGCCAGTAGTACCCCAGGGGGTAGATCCGCTTCTGGGGCCAACGTCCTGACTTTC; CDR3 protein: CASSTPGGRSASGANVLTF; clone size: -; J gene: TRBJ2-6; V gene: TRBV19; D gene: TRBD1
CDR3 DNA: TGTGCCAGCAGTGGACAGCACTATGGCTACACCTTC; CDR3 protein: CASSGQHYGYTF; clone size: few; J gene: TRBJ1-2; V gene: TRBV2; D gene: -
CDR3 DNA: TGCGCCAGCAGCCCGTACCGGACAGACTACGAGCAGTACTTC; CDR3 protein: CASSPYRTDYEQYF; clone size: -; J gene: TRBJ2-7; V gene: TRBV5-1; D gene: -
CDR3 DNA: TGTGCCAGCAGCTCCGGGACAGGGGGTAATGAAAAACTGTTTTTT; CDR3 protein: CASSSGTGGNEKLFF; clone size: -; J gene: TRBJ1-4; V gene: TRBV5-8; D gene: TRBD1
CDR3 DNA: TGTGCCAGCAGCTTGCTGACAGGGGATTACACCGGGGAGCTGTTTTTT; CDR3 protein: CASSLLTGDYTGELFF; clone size: -; J gene: TRBJ2-2; V gene: TRBV11-2; D gene: TRBD1
CDR3 DNA: TGCGCCAGCAGCCAGGAACCGGGACTAGCAGGAGAGACCCAGTACTTC; CDR3 protein: CASSQEPGLAGETQYF; clone size: -; J gene: TRBJ2-5; V gene: TRBV4-3; D gene: TRBD2
CDR3 DNA: TGTGCCAGCAGCTCCCGGCGGACTGCCGGAATCGCTGAAGCTTTCTTT; CDR3 protein: CASSSRRTAGIAEAFF; clone size: -; J gene: TRBJ1-1; V gene: TRBV7-9; D gene: -
CDR3 DNA: TGTGCCAGCGCGGCGGATCCTTATCAGCCCCAGCATTTT; CDR3 protein: CASAADPYQPQHF; clone size: -; J gene: TRBJ1-5; V gene: TRBV6-5; D gene: -
CDR3 DNA: TGTGCCAGCAGCTACCGGGGTGGAGATACGCAGTATTTT; CDR3 protein: CASSYRGGDTQYF; clone size: -; J gene: TRBJ2-3; V gene: TRBV11-2; D gene: -
CDR3 DNA: TGTGCCAGCAGCAAAATCGCCCAGGGGTTGAACACTGAAGCTTTCTTT; CDR3 protein: CASSKIAQGLNTEAFF; clone size: -; J gene: TRBJ1-1; V gene: TRBV21-1; D gene: -
CDR3 DNA: TGTGCCACCAGCAGAGATCTAGGGAGAGATGAAAAACTGTTTTTT; CDR3 protein: CATSRDLGRDEKLFF; clone size: -; J gene: TRBJ1-4; V gene: TRBV15; D gene: -
CDR3 DNA: TGTGCCAGCAGTGAACCTACAGGGGGCCCCTCCTACAATGAGCAGTTCTTC; CDR3 protein: CASSEPTGGPSYNEQFF; clone size: -; J gene: TRBJ2-1; V gene: TRBV6-1; D gene: TRBD1
CDR3 DNA: TGTGCCAGCAGTCCCCTCGGTTCCGGAGAGACCCAGTACTTC; CDR3 protein: CASSPLGSGETQYF; clone size: -; J gene: TRBJ2-5; V gene: TRBV6-5; D gene: -
CDR3 DNA: TGTGCCAGCAGCTTTGGACAGAGAACTGAAGCTTTCTTT; CDR3 protein: CASSFGQRTEAFF; clone size: -; J gene: TRBJ1-1; V gene: TRBV5-4; D gene: -
CDR3 DNA: TGTGCCAGCAGCTTCTCGGGTACAGGGAGAGAGCAGTACTTC; CDR3 protein: CASSFSGTGREQYF; clone size: -; J gene: TRBJ2-7; V gene: TRBV7-3; D gene: -
CDR3 DNA: TGTGCCAGCAGCCAAAGACAGGGCAGCTATGGCTACACCTTC; CDR3 protein: CASSQRQGSYGYTF; clone size: once; J gene: TRBJ1-2; V gene: TRBV27; D gene: TRBD1
CDR3 DNA: TGTGCCAGCAACGACGCGGGGAGATGGCAAGAGACCCAGTACTTC; CDR3 protein: CASNDAGRWQETQYF; clone size: -; J gene: TRBJ2-5; V gene: TRBV9; D gene: -
CDR3 DNA: TGTGCCAGCAGCCGGGGGACATCCGAAAAACTGTTTTTT; CDR3 protein: CASSRGTSEKLFF; clone size: -; J gene: TRBJ1-4; V gene: TRBV3-1/TRBV3-2; D gene: -
CDR3 DNA: TGTGCCTGGAGTGTGCGGGGTGGCTATGGCTACACCTTC; CDR3 protein: CAWSVRGGYGYTF; clone size: -; J gene: TRBJ1-2; V gene: TRBV30; D gene: -
CDR3 DNA: TGTGCCACCCCCAGGGTTGACGAGCAGTACTTC; CDR3 protein: CATPRVDEQYF; clone size: -; J gene: TRBJ2-7; V gene: TRBV24-1; D gene: -
CDR3 DNA: TGTGCCAGCAGCTTAGCGAGGCGGACTTACAATGAGCAGTTCTTC; CDR3 protein: CASSLARRTYNEQFF; clone size: -; J gene: TRBJ2-1; V gene: TRBV7-8; D gene: -
CDR3 DNA: TGTGCCAGCAGCTTAGGGAGGGGGCATATCGGGGAGCTGTTTTTT; CDR3 protein: CASSLGRGHIGELFF; clone size: -; J gene: TRBJ2-2; V gene: TRBV11-3; D gene: -
CDR3 DNA: TGTGCCAGTAGTATATTGGGGAGCGGCACTGAAGCTTTCTTT; CDR3 protein: CASSILGSGTEAFF; clone size: -; J gene: TRBJ1-1; V gene: TRBV19; D gene: -
CDR3 DNA: TGTGCCAGCAGTTACGGCCAGCGGAACTATGGCTACACCTTC; CDR3 protein: CASSYGQRNYGYTF; clone size: -; J gene: TRBJ1-2; V gene: TRBV6-2/TRBV6-3; D gene: -
CDR3 DNA: TGCGCCAGCAGTTCCGGCTACGAGCAGTACTTC; CDR3 protein: CASSSGYEQYF; clone size: -; J gene: TRBJ2-7; V gene: TRBV5-1; D gene: -
CDR3 DNA: TGCGCCAGCAGCTTACGGGACAGAGGAACTGAAGCTTTCTTT; CDR3 protein: CASSLRDRGTEAFF; clone size: -; J gene: TRBJ1-1; V gene: TRBV5-1; D gene: TRBD1
CDR3 DNA: TGCGCCAGCGAGGGGGTTCCCTATGGCTACACCTTC; CDR3 protein: CASEGVPYGYTF; clone size: -; J gene: TRBJ1-2; V gene: TRBV10-1; D gene: -
CDR3 DNA: TGCGCCAGCAGCGGCATCGGGACTCAAGAGACCCAGTACTTC; CDR3 protein: CASSGIGTQETQYF; clone size: -; J gene: TRBJ2-5; V gene: TRBV5-1; D gene: -
CDR3 DNA: TGCGCCAGCAGCCTCCTTAACAATGAGCAGTTCTTC; CDR3 protein: CASSLLNNEQFF; clone size: many; J gene: TRBJ2-1; V gene: TRBV5-1; D gene: -
CDR3 DNA: TGTGCCAGCAGCCTCGGGGGAGCTACTGAAGCTTTCTTT; CDR3 protein: CASSLGGATEAFF; clone size: -; J gene: TRBJ1-1; V gene: TRBV11-1; D gene: -
CDR3 DNA: TGCGCCAGCAGCCAAGGCAGGGAACGGGATGGCTACACCTTC; CDR3 protein: CASSQGRERDGYTF; clone size: few; J gene: TRBJ1-2; V gene: TRBV4-1; D gene: -
CDR3 DNA: TGTGCCAGCAGCCGAGAGGTTCAGCCCCAGCATTTT; CDR3 protein: CASSREVQPQHF; clone size: -; J gene: TRBJ1-5; V gene: TRBV7-9; D gene: -
CDR3 DNA: TGTGCCAGCAGCTTAGGGCTAGCGGGGATTTCGGCGCAGTATTTT; CDR3 protein: CASSLGLAGISAQYF; clone size: -; J gene: TRBJ2-3; V gene: TRBV7-7; D gene: TRBD2
CDR3 DNA: TGCGCCAGCAGTGAGTCCGGGAAGGGCGACTTT; CDR3 protein: CASSESGKGDF; clone size: -; J gene: TRBJ1-1; V gene: TRBV10-2; D gene: -
CDR3 DNA: TGCGCCAGCCAGGGACAGCCGTTGAACACTGAAGCTTTCTTT; CDR3 protein: CASQGQPLNTEAFF; clone size: -; J gene: TRBJ1-1; V gene: TRBV5-1; D gene: TRBD1
CDR3 DNA: TGTGCCAGCAAAACACCGGGACTAGGCTTCGAGCAGTACTTC; CDR3 protein: CASKTPGLGFEQYF; clone size: -; J gene: TRBJ2-7; V gene: TRBV28; D gene: TRBD2
CDR3 DNA: TGTGCCAGCAGTGATCAGCAGGGTTTCTATGGCTACACCTTC; CDR3 protein: CASSDQQGFYGYTF; clone size: -; J gene: TRBJ1-2; V gene: TRBV6-1; D gene: -